These 2 T cell receptor beta chains were all obtained from the same sample, sequenced in a study of blood T cell repertoires in COVID-19. The protocol was immunoSEQ multiplex PCR, while the TCRdb copy is restricted to in-frame clones and leaves out a portion. The sample gives more than 120,000 clones, roughly 84% of which show up once; approximately 4% is in the top ten. The sequenced sample consisted of PBMCs or T cells enriched from blood (not recorded which). These receptors were taken from a man aged 50 to 59 in a cohort exposed to, infected with or recovered from COVID-19 (not recorded which).

This clone was picked up one time. V and J are TRBV5-1 and TRBJ2-5, with TRBD2 as a possible D gene (6 bases). This CDR3 has 15 residues. Between the trimmed V and J ends, which lost 4 bases and 4 bases, there was a span of 17 bases. The germline gives CDR1 SGHRS, CDR2 YFSETQ. CDR3 loop: CASSLGGAAAETQYF. The CDR3 DNA reads TGCGCCAGCAGCCTGGGCGGGGCGGCAGCAGAGACCCAGTACTTC.

The chain joins TRBV24-1 to TRBJ2-1, with unresolved D. Trimming shortened V by 7 bases and J by 7 bases, and 13 bases separated the two germline ends. Looked up from germline, CDR1 is KGHDR and CDR2 is SFDVKD. The CDR3 consists of 13 residues. CDR3 amino acids: CATRTALGNEQFF. The CDR3 DNA sequence: TGTGCCACCAGGACGGCGCTCGGGAATGAGCAGTTCTTC.